The 2 T cell receptor beta chains below come from one sample, sequenced in a study of OX40 agonist ivuxolimab in advanced cancers. Generated by immunoSEQ multiplex PCR, the TCRdb table keeps only in-frame clones and is missing some. The table includes about 150,000 clones, roughly 94% detected once. Sequencing was performed on CD4+ or CD8+ T cells sorted from blood, taken in a trial of the OX40 agonist ivuxolimab. These receptors all stem from an adult with an advanced solid tumor such as melanoma, head and neck, liver or kidney cancer.

The chain recombines TRBV4-2 with TRBJ2-3; D might be TRBD2 (6 bases). Germline CDR1 is LGHNA and CDR2 is YNFKEQ. There are 17 residues in the CDR3. V was clipped by 1 base and J by 2 bases, with 16 bases between them. The CDR3 spells CASSQAELAQVTDTQYF. CDR3 in DNA: TGTGCCAGCAGCCAAGCGGAACTAGCCCAGGTCACAGATACGCAGTATTTT.

The chain couples TRBV7-2 to TRBJ1-1; 9 nucleotides line up with TRBD1. Per germline, CDR1 SGHTA and CDR2 FQGNSA. The J segment lost 2 bases and the V segment lost 0 bases, leaving 4 bases of the junction unmatched. The CDR3 contains 16 residues. The CDR3 here is CASSLAMGQGNTEAFF. The CDR3 nucleotides are TGTGCCAGCAGCTTAGCAATGGGACAGGGAAACACTGAAGCTTTCTTT.